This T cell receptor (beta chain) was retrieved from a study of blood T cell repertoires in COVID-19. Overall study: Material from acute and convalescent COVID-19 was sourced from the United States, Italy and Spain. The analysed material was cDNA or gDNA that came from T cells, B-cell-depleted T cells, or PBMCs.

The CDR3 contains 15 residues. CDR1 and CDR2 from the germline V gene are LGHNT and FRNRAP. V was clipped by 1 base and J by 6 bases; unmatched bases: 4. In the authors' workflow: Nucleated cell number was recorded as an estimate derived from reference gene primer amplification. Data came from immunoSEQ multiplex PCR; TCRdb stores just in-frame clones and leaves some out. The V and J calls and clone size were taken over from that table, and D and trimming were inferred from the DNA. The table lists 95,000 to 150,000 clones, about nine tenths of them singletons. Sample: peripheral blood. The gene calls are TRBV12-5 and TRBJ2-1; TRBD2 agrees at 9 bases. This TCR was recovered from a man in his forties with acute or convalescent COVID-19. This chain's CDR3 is CASGLASGIVNEQFF. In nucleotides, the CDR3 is TGTGCTAGTGGTTTGGCTAGCGGGATAGTCAATGAGCAGTTCTTC.